Listed below are T cell receptor beta chains from one sample, sequenced in a study of cytomegalovirus exposure and HLA in healthy donors. TCRdb's table, derived via immunoSEQ multiplex PCR, lists solely in-frame clones and lacks some. The listing records 110,000 to 150,000 clones. The sequenced material came from PBMCs. The receptors derive from a male donor in good health and CMV-seronegative. Each CDR3 is given with its conserved first and last residue. The order of the fields is D gene, V gene, J gene, CDR3 protein, CDR3 DNA. D genes are given only for firm matches.

D: TRBD1
V: TRBV11-2
J: TRBJ1-6
CDR3: CASSLGTGNNSPLHF
DNA: TGTGCCAGCAGCTTGGGGACAGGGAATAATTCACCCCTCCACTTT

D: TRBD2
V: TRBV11-3
J: TRBJ2-7
CDR3: CASSRAAGGPGEQYF
DNA: TGTGCCAGCAGCCGTGCGGCGGGAGGGCCGGGGGAGCAGTACTTC

D: TRBD1
V: TRBV7-2
J: TRBJ1-6
CDR3: CASSPLTGGRYGSPLHF
DNA: TGTGCCAGCAGCCCTTTGACAGGGGGCCGATACGGGTCACCCCTCCACTTT

D: .
V: TRBV5-1
J: TRBJ1-2
CDR3: CASSPTINSLTGTYGYTF
DNA: TGCGCCAGCAGCCCCACCATTAACTCTCTAACAGGGACCTATGGCTACACCTTC

D: TRBD1
V: TRBV30
J: TRBJ2-7
CDR3: CAWSWGQAGQYF
DNA: TGTGCCTGGAGTTGGGGACAGGCGGGACAGTACTTC

D: TRBD1
V: TRBV30
J: TRBJ1-4
CDR3: CAWSVRRQGDEKLFF
DNA: TGTGCCTGGAGTGTACGTCGGCAGGGGGATGAAAAACTGTTTTTT

D: .
V: TRBV10-2
J: TRBJ2-3
CDR3: CASRDLSDTQYF
DNA: TGCGCCAGCAGAGACTTGTCAGATACGCAGTATTTT

D: .
V: TRBV27
J: TRBJ1-3
CDR3: CASSLGAGGPGNTIYF
DNA: TGTGCCAGCAGTTTAGGGGCCGGAGGGCCTGGAAACACCATATATTTT

D: .
V: TRBV7-9
J: TRBJ2-1
CDR3: CASSLVLQEQFF
DNA: TGTGCCAGCAGCTTAGTCCTACAGGAGCAGTTCTTC

D: TRBD1
V: TRBV5-1
J: TRBJ2-7
CDR3: CASSSGQDLSYEQYF
DNA: TGCGCCAGCAGCTCGGGACAGGACCTATCCTACGAGCAGTACTTC

D: .
V: TRBV7-2
J: TRBJ1-4
CDR3: CASSLTGQEKLFF
DNA: TGTGCCAGCAGCTTAACAGGGCAGGAAAAACTGTTTTTT

D: TRBD1
V: TRBV6-1
J: TRBJ1-2
CDR3: CASSSTGDNYGYTF
DNA: TGTGCCAGCAGTTCCACAGGGGATAACTATGGCTACACCTTC

D: TRBD2
V: TRBV7-9
J: TRBJ2-7
CDR3: CASSPPRGGEGYEQYF
DNA: TGTGCCAGCAGCCCCCCTAGGGGCGGGGAGGGGTACGAGCAGTACTTC

D: .
V: TRBV15
J: TRBJ2-7
CDR3: CATSGAGSYEQYF
DNA: TGTGCCACCAGCGGCGCGGGTTCCTACGAGCAGTACTTC

D: .
V: TRBV30
J: TRBJ2-2
CDR3: CALDSSNTGELFF
DNA: TGTGCCCTGGACAGCTCCAACACCGGGGAGCTGTTTTTT

D: .
V: TRBV4-3
J: TRBJ2-1
CDR3: CASSPGPRSYNEQFF
DNA: TGCGCCAGCAGCCCCGGTCCCCGCTCCTACAATGAGCAGTTCTTC